The clone carrying this T cell receptor (beta chain) has only one observation. What it binds is not known. The data were obtained in a study of Ad26.COV2.S vaccination and SARS-CoV-2 variants. Clones were sequenced by immunoSEQ multiplex PCR, and TCRdb holds only the in-frame ones, with some missing. The profile shows hundreds of thousands of clones, roughly 90% of them singletons. Findings of the study overall: Estimates derived from TCR breadth and depth analyses may have underestimated total T cell responses.

Treatment denoted: around 19 received Ad26.COV2.S at low or high dose, single or two shots; 5 received placebo; per-sample allocation not given. Material that was analyzed had been drawn on day 63 after the first vaccine or placebo injection. Germline V gives CDR1 SGHTA, CDR2 FQGNSA. The CDR3 is made up of 13 amino acids. Trimming cost V 4 bases and J 1 base, with 8 bases left between them. The sample consisted of peripheral blood, taken in a trial of Ad26.COV2.S vaccine versus placebo. The chain couples TRBV7-2 to TRBJ2-7; D perhaps matches TRBD1 (6 bases). The TCR was taken from a person aged 18-65 years who received the Ad26.COV2.S COVID-19 vaccine or a placebo. CDR3 nucleotides: TGTGCCAGCAGCTCAACAGGGTCCTACGAGCAGTACTTC. Translating it yields CASSSTGSYEQYF.